This T cell receptor beta chain is drawn from a study of blood T cell repertoires in COVID-19. Across the whole study: PBMCs, B-cell-depleted T cells, or T cells provided the cDNA or gDNA that made up the material.

Clones were sequenced by immunoSEQ multiplex PCR, and TCRdb holds only the in-frame ones, with some missing. The sample lists 150,000 to 200,000 clones, less than 85% occurring once. Germline CDR1 reads MNHEY; CDR2 reads SVGAGI. The CDR3 runs 16 residues. The J segment lost 3 bases and the V segment lost 3 bases, leaving 4 bases of the junction unmatched. In Cohort 3, a recovered donor had either two negative PCRs, clearance, or symptom resolution. The chain carries TRBV6-5 and TRBJ2-1, with 11 bases matching TRBD2. This receptor was taken from a middle-aged man who had recovered from COVID-19. Source material: PBMCs or T cells enriched from blood (not recorded which). CDR3 loop: CASSYRGLAVYNEQFF. CDR3 bases: TGTGCCAGCAGTTATAGGGGACTAGCGGTCTACAATGAGCAGTTCTTC.